The 8 T cell receptor beta chains presented below share a single source sample, sequenced in a study of beta chain features in type 1 diabetes. cDNA synthesis used the whole RNA isolate, giving expressed TCRB sequences. Assay used: immunoSEQ multiplex PCR; TCRdb lists only in-frame clones, some missing. In the table there are around 360,000 clones, roughly 12% of which are singletons. Study-wide results and caveats: Across all four CD4+ subsets, people with type 1 diabetes showed modestly shorter TCRB CDR3s.

The antigens of these receptors remain unknown. Material: naive CD4+ T cells from blood. All receptors come from a young woman with type 1 diabetes.

In DNA, the CDR3 is TGTGCCAGCAGCTTAAGGACAGCTTTAGCCAAAAACATTCAGTACTTC. Residues: CASSLRTALAKNIQYF. This chain joins TRBV11-2 and TRBJ2-4, with TRBD1 as a possible D gene (6 bases). The CDR3 is 16 residues long. V lost 2 bases and J lost 0, with 11 bases in between. Germline-derived CDR1 and CDR2 are SGHAT and FQNNGV.

Only a few counts were recorded for this clone. V usage is TRBV6-5 and J usage is TRBJ2-3, with D possibly TRBD2 on 6 matching bases. CDR1 MNHEY and CDR2 SVGAGI come from the germline V gene. The CDR3 is 13 amino acids. V shed 6 bases and J shed 4 bases, with 11 bases lying between them. The CDR3 is CASSPGGADTQYF. DNA of the CDR3: TGTGCCAGCAGCCCCGGAGGGGCAGATACGCAGTATTTT.

This sequence joins TRBV2 and TRBJ1-5; D ambiguous. The CDR3 is made up of 15 amino acids. V was clipped by 0 bases and J by 0 bases, with 6 bases between them. The germline gives CDR1 SNHLY, CDR2 FYNNEI. CDR3 DNA sequence: TGTGCCAGCAGTGAAGCCAGGATTAGCAATCAGCCCCAGCATTTT. It specifies CASSEARISNQPQHF.

The V gene is TRBV5-1, the J gene TRBJ2-1, with 10 nucleotides matching TRBD2. The length of the CDR3 is 17 residues. Germline V gene data show CDR1 as SGHRS and CDR2 as YFSETQ. The junction had 14 bases not matched to a gene; V was cut back by 4 bases and J by 7 bases. CDR3 residues: CASSPGGSGRARNEQFF. The CDR3 nucleotides read TGCGCCAGCAGCCCTGGGGGGAGCGGGAGGGCCAGGAATGAGCAGTTCTTC.

The rearrangement links TRBV5-4 to TRBJ2-7; no reliable D call. V was clipped by 1 base and J by 6 bases, with 11 bases between them. This CDR3 contains 13 residues. CDR1 and CDR2 (germline): SGHNT, YYREEE (reference sequence). The CDR3 DNA is TGTGCCAGCAGCTTGCAAGCCCTTGGCGAGCAGTACTTC. This sequence encodes CASSLQALGEQYF.

This clone was counted only a few times. The gene calls are TRBV5-1 and TRBJ2-7; 8 bases agree with TRBD1. This CDR3 region has 14 residues. Losses at the gene ends were 4 bases for V and 2 bases for J; bases not matched to a gene: 5. Germline assignment: CDR1 SGHRS and CDR2 YFSETQ. Here the CDR3 reads CASSIRTGTYEQYF. Here the CDR3 DNA reads TGCGCCAGCAGCATCCGGACAGGGACCTACGAGCAGTACTTC.

The rearrangement joins TRBV28 to TRBJ2-3, with a weak D call TRBD2 (6 bases). Looked up from germline, CDR1 is MDHEN and CDR2 is SYDVKM. This CDR3 is 14 amino acids long. V shed 6 bases and J shed 6 bases, with 16 bases lying between them. The CDR3 region has the DNA TGTGCCAGCAGGGCCGAGTGGGGGAGGGATACGCAGTATTTT. It codes for CASRAEWGRDTQYF.

This clone was picked up a small number of times. The chain recombines TRBV5-1 with TRBJ1-1; TRBD1 agrees at 7 bases. From germline, CDR1 is SGHRS and CDR2 YFSETQ. The CDR3 is 13 amino acids. With V trimmed by 5 bases and J by 7 bases, 8 bases remained unmatched. The CDR3, as DNA: TGCGCCAGCAGGCCGGGACAGAATAATGAAGCTTTCTTT. Its translation is CASRPGQNNEAFF.